What follows are 10 T cell receptor beta chains derived from one specimen sequenced in a study of vaccination and CD4 T cells after COVID-19 (dated by TCRdb to between 2021 and 2022). The library was built by means of PCR. Sequencing took place on an Illumina iSeq 100. DNA from cultured CD4+ T cells was subjected to TCR sequencing with the Oncomine TCR Beta short-read assay at the Johns Hopkins FTIC core. TCRdb handled the public reads itself, with Q25 trimming in fastp and clone calling in MiXCR, and kept productive beta chains. Rows are unified per CDR3 protein, each entry keeping the most common DNA and genes. The sample table records about 18,000 distinct CDR3 sequences; around three quarters of these occur just once. The ten top clones hold 5.5% of the sample. No antigen has been assigned to these receptors. The treatment or condition label of this sample denotes: roughly 10-day PBMC culture with coronavirus spike peptide pools or control peptides (ViraFEST assay).

Sequencing was carried out using CD4+ T cells from blood, cultured in vitro. These receptors came from a human donor who had recovered from COVID-19.

The V gene is TRBV7-2, the J gene TRBJ1-6, with D maybe TRBD1 (6 bases). The CDR3 covers 15 residues. The germline V and J ends were trimmed by 5 bases and 10 bases, with 18 bases remaining between them. Germline V lookup: CDR1 SGHTA, CDR2 FQGNSA. DNA of the CDR3: TGTGCCAGCAGCCCCCGACAGGTGGGGTACTCACCCCTCCACTTT. This gives the protein CASSPRQVGYSPLHF.

The V gene is TRBV6-2 or TRBV6-3, the J gene TRBJ1-1; D call uncertain. Trimming removed 6 bases from V and 0 bases from J, with 20 bases in between. The CDR3 has 17 amino acids. The germline CDR1 and CDR2 sequences are MNHEY and SVGEGT. CDR3 region: CASSPPRSVGMNTEAFF. Written as DNA, the CDR3 is TGTGCCAGCAGCCCCCCCCGTTCAGTGGGGATGAACACTGAAGCTTTCTTT.

The chain combines TRBV20-1 with TRBJ1-2; D might be TRBD1 (5 bases). Germline CDR1 reads DFQATT; CDR2 reads SNEGSKA (reference sequence). This CDR3 comprises 15 residues. V dropped 3 bases and J dropped 0 bases, with 14 bases sitting between them. In DNA, the CDR3 is TGCAGTGCTAGCGGGACCCCACCTACTAACTATGGCTACACCTTC. Translation: CSASGTPPTNYGYTF.

This clonotype has a handful of counts. CDR3 in amino acids: CASSEQGVGGDTQYF. The CDR3 DNA follows: TGTGCCAGTAGTGAACAGGGGGTAGGGGGCGATACGCAGTATTTT. J is TRBJ2-3 and V is TRBV19, with 8 bases fitting TRBD1. Germline CDR1 is LNHDA and CDR2 is SQIVND (reference sequence). The junction had 10 bases not matched to a gene; V was cut back by 5 bases and J by 6 bases. CDR3 size: 15 residues.

The chain uses TRBV4-1 and TRBJ2-3; 10 bases line up with TRBD2. This CDR3 is built from 16 residues. Germline CDR1 reads MGHRA; CDR2 reads YSYEKL. Germline trimming cut 7 bases from V and 5 bases from J; bases unmatched to any gene: 12. CDR3 in amino acids: CASKHGPSGSRDTQYF. CDR3 coding DNA: TGCGCCAGCAAACATGGGCCTAGCGGGAGTAGAGATACGCAGTATTTT.

The rearrangement joins TRBV9 to TRBJ1-2; TRBD1 aligns across 7 bases. Germline assignment: CDR1 SGDLS and CDR2 YYNGEE. V shed 5 bases, J shed 8 bases, and the junction held 9 bases outside the gene matches. This CDR3 is built from 13 residues. The DNA for the CDR3 is TGTGCCAGCAGACGAGACAGGGTCGAAGGCTACACCTTC. Protein sequence: CASRRDRVEGYTF.

This chain links TRBV28 with TRBJ2-2; D may be TRBD1 (6 bases). The length of the CDR3 is 15 residues. V lost 4 bases and J 2 bases, leaving 11 bases between the germline ends. Germline CDR1 and CDR2: MDHEN and SYDVKM. In nucleotides, the CDR3 is TGTGCCAGCAGTTCCCTGGACAGAAACACCGGGGAGCTGTTTTTT. Amino acid sequence: CASSSLDRNTGELFF.

This sequence joins TRBV15 and TRBJ2-2; perhaps TRBD1 as D (6 bases). The CDR3 loop spans 17 amino acids. The germline gives CDR1 LNHNV, CDR2 YYDKDF (reference sequence). V was cut by 2 bases and J by 4 bases, with 17 bases left in between. CDR3 bases: TGTGCCACCAGCAGACGACGACAGGAAACGACCACCGGGGAGCTGTTTTTT. Its protein is CATSRRRQETTTGELFF.

The chain is built from TRBV10-3 and TRBJ2-7, with 13 bases that match TRBD2. CDR1 is ENHRY and CDR2 is SYGVKD in the germline V gene. With V trimmed by 4 bases and J by 9 bases, 6 bases remained unmatched. The CDR3 totals 14 residues. This CDR3 reads CAISAGLAGDGQYF. DNA for the CDR3: TGTGCCATCAGTGCCGGACTAGCGGGAGACGGGCAGTACTTC.

V gene TRBV7-2 combines with J gene TRBJ2-5, with D uncertain. The CDR3 covers 15 residues. V lost 5 bases and J lost 7, with 20 bases in between. CDR1 SGHTA and CDR2 FQGNSA come from the germline V gene. The CDR3 DNA reads as TGTGCCAGCAGCGAGGTGGGCGCGGCCCTCGGGACCCAGTACTTC. Its translation is CASSEVGAALGTQYF.